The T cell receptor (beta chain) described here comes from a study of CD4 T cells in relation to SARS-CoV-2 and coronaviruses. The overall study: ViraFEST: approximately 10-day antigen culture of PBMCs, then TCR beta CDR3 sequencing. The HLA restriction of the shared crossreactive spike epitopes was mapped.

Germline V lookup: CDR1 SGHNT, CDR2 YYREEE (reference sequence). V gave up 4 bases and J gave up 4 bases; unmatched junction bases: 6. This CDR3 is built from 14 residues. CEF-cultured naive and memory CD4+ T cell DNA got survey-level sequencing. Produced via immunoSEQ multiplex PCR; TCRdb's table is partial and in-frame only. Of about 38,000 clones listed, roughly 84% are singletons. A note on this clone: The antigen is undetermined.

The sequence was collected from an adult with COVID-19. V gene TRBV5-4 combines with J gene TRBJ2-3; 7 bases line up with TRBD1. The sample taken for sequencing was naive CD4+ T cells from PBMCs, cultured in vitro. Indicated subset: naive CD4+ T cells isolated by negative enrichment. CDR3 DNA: TGTGCCAGCAGCGAAAGACAGGGCTCAGATACGCAGTATTTT. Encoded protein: CASSERQGSDTQYF.